This T cell receptor beta chain was retrieved from a study of blood T cell repertoires in COVID-19. Study background: The origin of the acute and convalescent COVID-19 samples was the United States, Italy and Spain. In each case, the material was cDNA or gDNA derived from T cells, B-cell-depleted T cells, or PBMCs.

Germline values: CDR1 MGHDK, CDR2 SYGVNS. The CDR3 consists of 18 residues. With 7 bases clipped from V and 0 bases from J, the junction kept 15 bases outside the gene matches. Authors' analysis steps: Nucleated cell counts were estimated from reference gene primer amplification. Data came from immunoSEQ multiplex PCR; TCRdb stores just in-frame clones and leaves some out. V and J calls and clone size are as listed in that table; D and trimming were resolved from the DNA. Counted here are around 500,000 clones, roughly 85% occurring once; the ten biggest clones make up about 3.2%. Sequenced: peripheral blood. The chain links TRBV25-1 to TRBJ2-1, with 7 bases matching TRBD2. This clonotype was sampled from a human donor in a cohort sampled during active COVID-19. The CDR3 DNA is TGTGCCAGCACCCCTAGGGGAGGGGCGCAGGACTCCTACAATGAGCAGTTCTTC. This gives the protein CASTPRGGAQDSYNEQFF.